What follows describes a single TCR beta chain. Trimming pared 3 bases from V and 5 bases from J, leaving 8 bases between. Looked up from germline, CDR1 is SQVTM and CDR2 is ANQGSEA. The CDR3 has 12 residues. The data stem from a study of blood T cell repertoires in COVID-19. For the study at large: Sample material is recorded as cDNA or gDNA derived from T cells, B-cell-depleted T cells, or PBMCs.

Clones were read by immunoSEQ multiplex PCR, and TCRdb kept only the in-frame ones, dropping some. The sample has 190,000 or so clones; less than 85% are singletons. The receptor's source is a man aged 40-49 years who had recovered from COVID-19. The chain is built from TRBV29-1 and TRBJ2-1; D gene uncertain. The specimen sequenced was PBMCs or T cells enriched from blood (not recorded which). The CDR3 region has the DNA TGCAGCGTTGAGCGAGTGGACAATGAGCAGTTCTTC. Encoded protein: CSVERVDNEQFF.